The clone carrying this T cell receptor beta chain turned up a few times. No antigen is known for it. Trimming cost V 2 bases and J 6 bases, with 8 bases left between them. This CDR3 contains 13 residues. Germline CDR1 SNHLY, CDR2 FYNNEI. The source of the sample is a study of cytotoxic CD8 clonotypes in ibrutinib-treated CLL. The overall study: The study included about 11 relapsed/refractory and 15 treatment-naive patients; fewer than 18 had IGHV unmutated disease.

Repertoires were generated with immunoSEQ multiplex PCR, while TCRdb's copy carries only in-frame clones and drops some. The profile covers 190,000 or so clones, with over 60% appearing a single time and 10% to 15% taken by the ten largest. Overall study results and limits: On treatment, the uncommon public clonotypes contracted or remained stable. Lymph node repertoires were not studied, and sampling times were unmatched.

The material sequenced was PBMCs, taken after 24 months of ibrutinib treatment. The chain links TRBV2 to TRBJ1-5; D possibly corresponds to TRBD1 (5 bases). This sequence originates from a human donor with chronic lymphocytic leukemia. The CDR3 DNA sequence: TGTGCCAGCAGTGAATATGGGGGTCAGCCCCAGCATTTT. It codes for CASSEYGGQPQHF.